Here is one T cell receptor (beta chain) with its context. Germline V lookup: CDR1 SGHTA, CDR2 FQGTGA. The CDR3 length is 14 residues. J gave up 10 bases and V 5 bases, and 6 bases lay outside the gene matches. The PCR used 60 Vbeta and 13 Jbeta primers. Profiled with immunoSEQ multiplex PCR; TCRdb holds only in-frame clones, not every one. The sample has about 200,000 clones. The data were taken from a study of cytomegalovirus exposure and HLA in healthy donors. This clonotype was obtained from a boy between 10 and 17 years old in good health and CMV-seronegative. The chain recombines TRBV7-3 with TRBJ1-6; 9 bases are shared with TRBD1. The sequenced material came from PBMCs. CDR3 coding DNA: TGTGCCAGCAGCGCGGGACAGGGACACTCACCCCTCCACTTT. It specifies CASSAGQGHSPLHF.